These 26 T cell receptor beta chains were all obtained from the same sample, sequenced in a study of cytomegalovirus exposure and HLA in healthy donors. PCR employed 60 Vbeta and 13 Jbeta primers. Method: immunoSEQ multiplex PCR; TCRdb's copy keeps in-frame clones and lacks some. The sample records roughly 240,000 clones, roughly 81% being singletons. The material sequenced was PBMCs. Source of these receptors: a girl aged 2 to 10 in good health and CMV-seronegative.

The chain employs TRBV12-5 and TRBJ2-7; D may be TRBD1 (5 bases). Germline V CDR1 and CDR2: LGHNT, FRNRAP. The CDR3 is made up of 17 amino acids. The V and J ends lost 5 bases and 0 bases respectively, with 20 bases between them. CDR3 DNA: TGTGCTAGTGGTAGGGGCCACCAGAATCCTAGCTCCTACGAGCAGTACTTC. This sequence encodes CASGRGHQNPSSYEQYF. The entire variable domain, with the rest obtained from reference TRBV12-5 and TRBJ2-7, is as follows: DARVTQTPRHKVTEMGQEVTMRCQPILGHNTVFWYRQTMMQGLELLAYFRNRAPLDDSGMPKDRFSAEMPDATLATLKIQPSEPRDSAVYFCASGRGHQNPSSYEQYFGPGTRLTVT.

The chain is built from TRBV7-2 and TRBJ2-5; D perhaps matches TRBD2 (5 bases). Germline V lookup: CDR1 SGHTA, CDR2 FQGNSA. Trimming shortened V by 2 bases and J by 2 bases, and 15 bases separated the two germline ends. This CDR3 has 16 residues. CDR3 in amino acids: CASSLLRAKGQETQYF. CDR3 in DNA: TGTGCCAGCAGCTTACTGCGGGCAAAAGGGCAAGAGACCCAGTACTTC.

This chain joins TRBV4-1 and TRBJ1-2; TRBD1 matches at 10 bases. The ends lost 3 bases at V and 6 bases at J; junction bases unmatched: 10. CDR3 length: 16 residues. Per the germline V gene, CDR1 is MGHRA and CDR2 is YSYEKL. This CDR3 is CASSQAPGQGNHGYTF. As DNA, the CDR3 is TGCGCCAGCAGCCAGGCTCCGGGACAGGGGAACCATGGCTACACCTTC.

This chain joins TRBV9 and TRBJ2-5; 9 nucleotides align to TRBD2. J gave up 4 bases and V 1 base, and 8 bases lay outside the gene matches. CDR1 SGDLS and CDR2 YYNGEE come from the germline V gene. This CDR3 comprises 16 residues. The CDR3 DNA is TGTGCCAGCAGCGTATTAGGCGGGGGGGCCAGAGAGACCCAGTACTTC. Its translation: CASSVLGGGARETQYF.

The chain recombines TRBV10-1 with TRBJ2-3; D is possibly TRBD2 (5 bases). CDR3 length: 13 amino acids. V was pared by 5 bases and J by 9 bases, with 15 bases between. In germline, CDR1 is WNHNN, CDR2 SYGVQD (reference sequence). In nucleotides, the CDR3 is TGCGCCAGCAGTATGGACTCCGGAGCGACGCAGTATTTT. Translated, it gives CASSMDSGATQYF.

V usage is TRBV13 and J usage is TRBJ1-2; TRBD1 matches at 9 bases. This CDR3 region has 13 residues. With V trimmed by 5 bases and J by 5 bases, 3 bases remained unmatched. Germline loops: CDR1 PRHDT, CDR2 FYEKMQ (reference sequence). The CDR3 bases are TGTGCCAGCAGCCACGACAGGGGGTATGGCTACACCTTC. This gives the protein CASSHDRGYGYTF.

The V and J genes are TRBV5-4 and TRBJ2-3; 10 bases are a match to TRBD2. The CDR3 sequence is 19 residues long. V was pared by 0 bases and J by 0 bases, with 10 bases of the junction left unmatched. Germline CDR1 and CDR2: SGHNT and YYREEE (reference sequence). This chain's CDR3 is CASSLVGRTSGPSTDTQYF. The CDR3 region has the DNA TGTGCCAGCAGCTTGGTAGGCCGGACTAGCGGTCCTAGCACAGATACGCAGTATTTT.

This chain uses TRBV7-6 with TRBJ2-1, with 12 nucleotides matching TRBD1. The CDR3 extends over 21 amino acids. Trimming took 1 base from V and 2 from J; bases not matched to a gene: 15. Germline-derived CDR1 and CDR2 are SGHVS and FNYEAQ. The CDR3 here is CASSLGARRDRGPRAYNEQFF. The CDR3 DNA follows: TGTGCCAGCAGCTTAGGTGCTCGACGGGACAGGGGGCCAAGGGCCTACAATGAGCAGTTCTTC.

This chain connects TRBV5-1 to TRBJ1-1, with 12 bases that match TRBD1. Germline V gene lookup returns CDR1 SGHRS and CDR2 YFSETQ. The trim removed 3 bases at V and 9 bases at J, leaving 3 bases unmatched. The CDR3 loop spans 13 amino acids. CDR3 region: CASSSGTGGKAFF. The CDR3, as DNA: TGCGCCAGCAGCTCTGGGACAGGGGGCAAAGCTTTCTTT.

A note on this clone: Sequence at one end of the junction differs from germline and may be a read error. V gene TRBV6-1 combines with J gene TRBJ2-1; TRBD2 might be the D (7 bases). This CDR3 is 15 amino acids long. Germline values: CDR1 MNHNS, CDR2 SASEGT. CDR3 protein: CASCDWGLADTEQFF. As DNA, the CDR3 is TGTGCCAGCTGTGACTGGGGGCTAGCGGACACTGAGCAGTTCTTC.

The chain couples TRBV5-1 to TRBJ2-2; 8 bases map to TRBD1. Trimming removed 4 bases from V and 1 base from J; junction bases left unmatched: 6. Germline V CDR1 and CDR2: SGHRS, YFSETQ. There are 16 residues in the CDR3. CDR3 residues: CASSGGTGVNTGELFF. DNA of the CDR3: TGCGCCAGCAGCGGGGGGACAGGAGTGAACACCGGGGAGCTGTTTTTT.

This clone was seen only a few times. The genes are TRBV2 and TRBJ2-5, with 8 bases lining up with TRBD2. The CDR3 totals 14 residues. The V segment lost 6 bases and the J segment 5 bases; nucleotides outside the gene matches: 8. Germline loops: CDR1 SNHLY, CDR2 FYNNEI. This chain's CDR3 is CASRKRGWEETQYF. CDR3 bases: TGTGCCAGCAGGAAGCGGGGGTGGGAGGAGACCCAGTACTTC.

This chain joins TRBV5-8 and TRBJ1-1; TRBD1 agrees at 10 bases. In germline, CDR1 is SGHTS, CDR2 YDEGEE. V was clipped by 5 bases and J by 4 bases; unmatched bases: 2. The CDR3 totals 13 residues. CDR3 residues: CASSGDRGTEAFF. The CDR3, as DNA: TGTGCCAGCAGTGGGGACAGGGGCACTGAAGCTTTCTTT.

This clone was recorded only once. This chain connects TRBV6-5 to TRBJ2-3; the D gene is possibly TRBD2 (6 bases). Looked up from germline, CDR1 is MNHEY and CDR2 is SVGAGI. The CDR3 is made up of 14 amino acids. The germline V and J ends were trimmed by 2 bases and 3 bases, with 9 bases remaining between them. The CDR3: CASSYRRETDTQYF. DNA of the CDR3: TGTGCCAGCAGTTACCGTCGGGAGACAGATACGCAGTATTTT.

The chain is built from TRBV25-1 and TRBJ1-2; 8 bases match TRBD1. The germline V gene encodes CDR1 MGHDK and CDR2 SYGVNS. With 2 bases clipped from V and 7 bases from J, the junction kept 9 bases outside the gene matches. This CDR3 region has 15 residues. The CDR3 reads CASSETGTGYRGYTF. DNA for the CDR3: TGTGCCAGCAGTGAAACCGGGACAGGTTACCGTGGCTACACCTTC.

The gene calls are TRBV27 and TRBJ1-6; no reliable D call. The germline V gene encodes CDR1 MNHEY and CDR2 SMNVEV (reference sequence). Trimming pared 2 bases from V and 7 bases from J, leaving 12 bases between. This CDR3 comprises 15 residues. The CDR3 DNA is TGTGCCAGCAGTTTAGGAGATAGTGGGAATTCACCCCTCCACTTT. Translated, it gives CASSLGDSGNSPLHF.

This clone has a single count. The J gene is TRBJ2-3, the V gene TRBV2, with 9 bases matching TRBD1. The CDR3 sequence is 16 residues long. Trimming took 6 bases from V and 1 from J; bases not matched to a gene: 8. Per germline, CDR1 SNHLY and CDR2 FYNNEI. Written as DNA, the CDR3 is TGTGCCAGCAGGCCCGACAGGGGGAGAGGCACAGATACGCAGTATTTT. This sequence encodes CASRPDRGRGTDTQYF.

In this sample, this clone turned up a few times. V usage is TRBV10-3 and J usage is TRBJ1-1, with TRBD1 matching 8 bases. J gave up 0 bases and V 6 bases, and 6 bases lay outside the gene matches. CDR1 ENHRY and CDR2 SYGVKD come from the germline V gene. The CDR3 has 15 amino acids. The CDR3 loop is CAISPRTGMNTEAFF. In DNA form, the CDR3 reads TGTGCCATCAGCCCCCGGACAGGGATGAACACTGAAGCTTTCTTT.

The J gene is TRBJ2-1, the V gene TRBV5-4; TRBD2 matches 10 bases. Per germline, CDR1 SGHNT and CDR2 YYREEE (reference sequence). J lost 2 bases, V lost 3 bases, and 2 bases had no gene match. There are 15 residues in the CDR3. CDR3 sequence: CASSWTSGTYNEQFF. The CDR3 region has the DNA TGTGCCAGCAGCTGGACTAGCGGAACCTACAATGAGCAGTTCTTC.

The chain carries TRBV7-9 and TRBJ1-1; possibly TRBD1 for D (6 bases). This CDR3 contains 16 residues. Germline-derived CDR1 and CDR2 are SEHNR and FQNEAQ (reference sequence). Trimming cost V 5 bases and J 2 bases, with 18 bases left between them. Here the CDR3 DNA reads TGTGCCAGCAGCCCTAAGTCTGGACAGCCAAACACTGAAGCTTTCTTT. Its translation is CASSPKSGQPNTEAFF.

This clone was detected only once. The J gene is TRBJ2-7, the V gene TRBV9; D is uncertain. The CDR3 extends over 14 amino acids. Germline values: CDR1 SGDLS, CDR2 YYNGEE. The germline V and J ends were trimmed by 4 bases and 0 bases, with 11 bases remaining between them. The CDR3 loop reads CASSRNPVSYEQYF. CDR3 nucleotides: TGTGCCAGCAGCCGAAATCCAGTCTCCTACGAGCAGTACTTC.

The chain links TRBV6-6 to TRBJ2-2; TRBD2 might be the D (6 bases). The CDR3 contains 14 residues. V was clipped by 6 bases and J by 0 bases, with 8 bases between them. Germline CDR1 MNHNY, CDR2 SVGAGI (reference sequence). Here the CDR3 reads CASRLAANTGELFF. The DNA for the CDR3 is TGTGCCAGCAGACTAGCAGCGAACACCGGGGAGCTGTTTTTT.

This clone showed up just a few times. The genes are TRBV6-6 and TRBJ1-5; TRBD1 might be the D (5 bases). V was pared by 8 bases and J by 2 bases, with 19 bases between. The CDR3 contains 16 residues. Germline CDR1 MNHNY, CDR2 SVGAGI (reference sequence). For the CDR3, the DNA is TGTGCCAGCTGGCGGGGGGGACTCTACGGCAATCAGCCCCAGCATTTT. Translation: CASWRGGLYGNQPQHF.

The chain couples TRBV18 to TRBJ2-5, with 9 bases aligning to TRBD1. This CDR3 contains 17 residues. Germline V gene data show CDR1 as KGHSH and CDR2 as LQKENI. J was trimmed by 2 bases and V by 3 bases; bases with no gene match: 10. The CDR3 DNA reads as TGTGCCAGCTCACCTTTTACATCCGGGACAGGGCAAGAGACCCAGTACTTC. Its translation is CASSPFTSGTGQETQYF.

This chain connects TRBV5-6 to TRBJ2-5; D is perhaps TRBD2 (6 bases). Between the trimmed V and J ends, which lost 3 bases and 2 bases, there was a span of 26 bases. Looked up from germline, CDR1 is SGHDT and CDR2 is YYEEEE. The CDR3 totals 19 residues. The CDR3 region has the DNA TGTGCCAGCAGCTCTCTTTGGGGCAGGGACTTACTCTTTCAAGAGACCCAGTACTTC. Protein: CASSSLWGRDLLFQETQYF.

Comments on this clone: The identical CDR3 is also encoded by other nucleotide sequences in the sample. The chain couples TRBV5-1 to TRBJ2-5; the D is unclear. Germline CDR1 is SGHRS and CDR2 is YFSETQ. Trimming cost V 2 bases and J 5 bases, with 4 bases left between them. The CDR3 is 11 residues long. CDR3: CASSFSETQYF. The CDR3, as DNA: TGCGCCAGCAGCTTTTCGGAGACCCAGTACTTC.